This entry lists 2 T cell receptor beta chains sequenced from one sample in a study of beta chain features in type 1 diabetes. Whole-study findings and limits: Among all four CD4+ subsets, Type 1 diabetes patients had TCRB CDR3s that were moderately but significantly shorter.

These receptors' antigens are unknown. Of the isolated RNA, all was reverse transcribed, and so the sequenced material was expressed TCRB transcripts. Some clones are missing from TCRdb's copy, which holds only in-frame ones; the method was immunoSEQ multiplex PCR. The sample lists some 280,000 clones, roughly an eighth seen once, with 0.015% to 0.02% in the top ten. The sample comprised naive CD4+ T cells from blood. These receptors all come from a young man with type 1 diabetes.

The chain employs TRBV5-5 and TRBJ2-3; the match to TRBD2 covers 11 bases. Germline CDR1 SGHKS, CDR2 YYEKEE (reference sequence). The trim removed 4 bases at V and 10 bases at J, leaving 11 bases unmatched. This CDR3 is built from 15 residues. CDR3 residues: CASSPTSGDFWAQYF. The CDR3 DNA reads as TGTGCCAGCAGCCCGACTAGCGGGGACTTCTGGGCGCAGTATTTT.

The gene calls are TRBV7-9 and TRBJ2-3; 9 bases are a match to TRBD1. Germline loops: CDR1 SEHNR, CDR2 FQNEAQ (reference sequence). The CDR3 runs to 15 residues. V shed 5 bases, J shed 3 bases, and the junction held 6 bases outside the gene matches. CDR3 DNA: TGTGCCAGCAGCAGGGACAGGGCTGGGACAGATACGCAGTATTTT. It specifies CASSRDRAGTDTQYF.